These T cell receptor beta chains were read from a single sample in a study of vaccination effects on CD4 cells after COVID-19. Which antigens these TCRs recognize remains unknown. The repertoire was sequenced with immunoSEQ multiplex PCR; TCRdb's copy has only in-frame clones and lacks some. The data hold tens of thousands of clones, with about two thirds observed a single time. This specimen consisted of CD4+ T cells from PBMCs cultured with HCoV-OC43 spike peptides, obtained before COVID-19 vaccination. These receptors were obtained from a human donor who received a COVID-19 vaccine. Each CDR3 is given with its conserved first and last residue. Fields, in order: J gene, clone size, V gene, D gene, CDR3 DNA, CDR3 protein. A D gene is named only where the DNA matches it firmly. Not every row has a clone size; where given, it reads once, few, many or a size class.

J: TRBJ1-2
size: -
V: TRBV7-2
D: -
DNA: TGTGCCAGCAGCTTAGTGCACGGCTACACCTTC
CDR3: CASSLVHGYTF

J: TRBJ1-2
size: -
V: TRBV5-1
D: -
DNA: TGCGCCAGCACAGGGGAAGCTAACTATGGCTACACCTTC
CDR3: CASTGEANYGYTF

J: TRBJ2-3
size: once
V: TRBV5-7
D: -
DNA: TGTGCCAGCAGCTTGGACAGGGACACAGATACGCAGTATTTT
CDR3: CASSLDRDTDTQYF

J: TRBJ1-1
size: many
V: TRBV6-5
D: -
DNA: TGTGCCAGCCGGGTCGCGACGGGCACTGAAGCTTTCTTT
CDR3: CASRVATGTEAFF

J: TRBJ1-6
size: -
V: TRBV2
D: -
DNA: TGTGCCAGCCGTCCGAATTCCAGGAATTCACCCCTCCACTTT
CDR3: CASRPNSRNSPLHF

J: TRBJ1-2
size: -
V: TRBV6-2/TRBV6-3
D: TRBD1
DNA: TGTGCCAGCAGTTTTACAGGGGGCAGGGTCGGCTACACCTTC
CDR3: CASSFTGGRVGYTF

J: TRBJ2-4
size: -
V: TRBV5-1
D: -
DNA: TGCGCCAGCATTGTGAACATTCAGTACTTC
CDR3: CASIVNIQYF

J: TRBJ2-2
size: -
V: TRBV28
D: TRBD2
DNA: TGTGCCAGCGACGCCCTCGGACTAGGAAAAACCGGGGAGCTGTTTTTT
CDR3: CASDALGLGKTGELFF

J: TRBJ1-2
size: -
V: TRBV5-1
D: -
DNA: TGCGCCAGCAGCCCGGGAGATAACTATGGCTACACCTTC
CDR3: CASSPGDNYGYTF

J: TRBJ2-2
size: -
V: TRBV6-5
D: TRBD2
DNA: TGTGCCAGCAGTTACCCGGGACTAGCGATGGTCAGGGAGCTGTTTTTT
CDR3: CASSYPGLAMVRELFF

J: TRBJ2-3
size: once
V: TRBV14
D: -
DNA: TGTGCCAGCAGCCAAGATCTAAGTTCGCTAGCCCCAGGGGCAGATACGCAGTATTTT
CDR3: CASSQDLSSLAPGADTQYF

J: TRBJ1-5
size: -
V: TRBV6-1
D: -
DNA: TGTGCCAGCAGTGAAGGCCAGGGTTTCGGCAATCAGCCCCAGCATTTT
CDR3: CASSEGQGFGNQPQHF

J: TRBJ1-2
size: -
V: TRBV11-2
D: -
DNA: TGTGCCAGCAACGACCGGCGGGTTAACTATGGCTACACCTTC
CDR3: CASNDRRVNYGYTF

J: TRBJ2-1
size: -
V: TRBV29-1
D: -
DNA: TGCAGCGTTGAAGATGGGAGGAGGTTTACTTACAATGAGCAGTTCTTC
CDR3: CSVEDGRRFTYNEQFF

J: TRBJ1-3
size: few
V: TRBV5-1
D: -
DNA: TGCGCCAGCAGTGCGATGGGTGTGAGCTCTGGAAACACCATATATTTT
CDR3: CASSAMGVSSGNTIYF

J: TRBJ2-7
size: few
V: TRBV3-1/TRBV3-2
D: -
DNA: TGTGCCAGCAGCCAAGATACCAGCAGGGCAGCCTACGAGCAGTACTTC
CDR3: CASSQDTSRAAYEQYF

J: TRBJ2-3
size: once
V: TRBV7-2
D: -
DNA: TGTGCCAGCAGATATCGTGGATTGGGGCGCGAGACAGATACGCAGTATTTT
CDR3: CASRYRGLGRETDTQYF

J: TRBJ1-1
size: few
V: TRBV7-9
D: TRBD1
DNA: TGTGCCAGCAGCGGAACTGGACAGGGGGCTGAAGCTTTCTTT
CDR3: CASSGTGQGAEAFF

J: TRBJ2-4
size: -
V: TRBV19
D: -
DNA: TGTGCCAGTAGTCAGCGGACCCAGCGGTTAGCCAAAAACATTCAGTACTTC
CDR3: CASSQRTQRLAKNIQYF

J: TRBJ1-2
size: -
V: TRBV4-1
D: -
DNA: TGCGCCAGCAGCCAAGAGGGTATCATCTATGGCTACACCTTC
CDR3: CASSQEGIIYGYTF